Listed here are 14 T cell receptor beta chains from one sample, sequenced in a study of blood T cell repertoires in COVID-19. Profiling relied on immunoSEQ multiplex PCR, and the TCRdb table lists in-frame clones only, not all of them. The data show nearly 40,000 clones, over 80% seen once. The specimen sequenced was peripheral blood. The receptors here all came from a woman in her 70s with acute or convalescent COVID-19.

This chain connects TRBV24-1 to TRBJ2-3; the D gene is possibly TRBD1 (7 bases). This CDR3 spans 16 amino acids. V lost 3 bases, J lost 0 bases, and 12 bases lay in between. Germline assignment: CDR1 KGHDR and CDR2 SFDVKD. The CDR3 nucleotides read TGTGCCACCAGTGATCCACAGGGGACTAGCACAGATACGCAGTATTTT. This sequence encodes CATSDPQGTSTDTQYF.

The chain has TRBV6-2 or TRBV6-3 and TRBJ2-2; the D is unclear. The V end was cut by 3 bases, the J end by 0 bases, with 8 bases between. CDR1 and CDR2 from the germline V gene are MNHEY and SVGEGT. This CDR3 spans 15 amino acids. Written as DNA, the CDR3 is TGTGCCAGCAGTTATCAGGTCGCGAACACCGGGGAGCTGTTTTTT. This encodes CASSYQVANTGELFF.

This rearrangement joins TRBV6-2 or TRBV6-3 to TRBJ1-6, with 10 bases identical to TRBD1. The CDR3 contains 15 residues. Germline V gene lookup returns CDR1 MNHEY and CDR2 SVGEGT. The trim removed 2 bases at V and 9 bases at J, leaving 4 bases unmatched. The CDR3 reads CASSYRGTGVSPLHF. The CDR3, as DNA: TGTGCCAGCAGTTACCGCGGGACAGGGGTTTCACCCCTCCACTTT.

This rearrangement joins TRBV7-2 to TRBJ1-2; 8 nucleotides align to TRBD1. In germline, CDR1 is SGHTA, CDR2 FQGNSA. Trimming removed 5 bases from V and 3 bases from J; junction bases left unmatched: 8. This CDR3 spans 15 amino acids. The CDR3 bases are TGTGCCAGCAGCCCACGGACAGGGAATGACTATGGCTACACCTTC. As protein: CASSPRTGNDYGYTF. Full variable domain (outside the CDR3, taken from reference TRBV7-2 and TRBJ1-2): GAGVSQSPSNKVTEKGKDVELRCDPISGHTALYWYRQSLGQGLEFLIYFQGNSAPDKSGLPSDRFSAERTGGSVSTLTIQRTQQEDSAVYLCASSPRTGNDYGYTFGSGTRLTVV.

The V gene is TRBV19, the J gene TRBJ2-5, with TRBD1 matching 7 bases. This CDR3 is 13 amino acids long. The V segment lost 8 bases and the J segment 4 bases; nucleotides outside the gene matches: 7. The germline V gene encodes CDR1 LNHDA and CDR2 SQIVND (reference sequence). The DNA of the CDR3 is TGTGCCAGTGGAGAGACAGGGTCAGAGACCCAGTACTTC. As protein: CASGETGSETQYF.

There are a few counts of this clone. V is TRBV29-1 and J is TRBJ1-5; the D is unclear. Between the trimmed V and J ends, which lost 4 bases and 5 bases, there was a span of 9 bases. CDR3 length equals 12 residues. Germline loops: CDR1 SQVTM, CDR2 ANQGSEA. CDR3 residues: CSVGGMDQPQHF. CDR3 nucleotide sequence: TGCAGCGTTGGAGGGATGGATCAGCCCCAGCATTTT.

This chain connects TRBV6-5 to TRBJ2-1; TRBD2 aligns across 9 bases. The CDR3 totals 16 residues. Germline CDR1 MNHEY, CDR2 SVGAGI. With V trimmed by 0 bases and J by 7 bases, 7 bases remained unmatched. CDR3 DNA sequence: TGTGCCAGCAGTTACTCGGGTAGCGGGAGTCGGAATGAGCAGTTCTTC. Translated: CASSYSGSGSRNEQFF.

This sequence joins TRBV6-5 and TRBJ1-3; D is perhaps TRBD1 (5 bases). CDR1 and CDR2 (germline): MNHEY, SVGAGI. CDR3 length: 15 residues. V dropped 2 bases and J dropped 4 bases, with 12 bases sitting between them. In DNA form, the CDR3 reads TGTGCCAGCAGTTACGACGGGGGACGAGGAAACACCATATATTTT. It codes for CASSYDGGRGNTIYF.

About this clone itself: This CDR3 is also generated by other DNA sequences in the sample. The rearrangement links TRBV7-9 to TRBJ2-3; 8 bases line up with TRBD1. Trimming cost V 5 bases and J 2 bases; bases outside gene matches: 3. The CDR3 loop spans 14 amino acids. In germline, CDR1 is SEHNR, CDR2 FQNEAQ (reference sequence). CDR3 coding DNA: TGTGCCAGCAGCGGACAGGGTTCCACAGATACGCAGTATTTT. Translating it yields CASSGQGSTDTQYF.

CDR3 sequence (DNA): TGTGCCAGTAGTATTAGAGGGCAGCAAGAAAACATTCAGTACTTC. It codes for CASSIRGQQENIQYF. The chain has TRBV19 and TRBJ2-4; D possibly corresponds to TRBD2 (5 bases). This CDR3 has 15 residues. The V gene lost 3 bases and the J gene lost 5 bases, with 14 bases spanning the gap. Germline assignment: CDR1 LNHDA and CDR2 SQIVND (reference sequence). Complete variable domain (other parts from reference TRBV19 and TRBJ2-4): DGGITQSPKYLFRKEGQNVTLSCEQNLNHDAMYWYRQDPGQGLRLIYYSQIVNDFQKGDIAEGYSVSREKKESFPLTVTSAQKNPTAFYLCASSIRGQQENIQYFGAGTRLSVL.

This chain connects TRBV25-1 to TRBJ1-1; possible D gene TRBD1, 5 bases. Trimming stripped 4 bases from V and 0 bases from J, with 12 bases between. CDR1 and CDR2 (germline): MGHDK, SYGVNS. The CDR3 runs 15 residues. CDR3: CASSGQGGMNTEAFF. In DNA form, the CDR3 reads TGTGCCAGCAGTGGTCAGGGTGGGATGAACACTGAAGCTTTCTTT.

This rearrangement joins TRBV27 to TRBJ1-3; TRBD1 matches 8 bases. CDR3 length: 15 amino acids. The germline V gene has CDR1 MNHEY and CDR2 SMNVEV (reference sequence). V dropped 6 bases and J dropped 3; count of bases not matched to a gene: 7. This chain's CDR3 is CASSQTGGFGNTIYF. DNA for the CDR3: TGTGCCAGCAGCCAAACAGGGGGATTTGGAAACACCATATATTTT.

This chain links TRBV27 with TRBJ1-3; D is unclear. This CDR3 region has 13 residues. The V gene lost 3 bases and the J gene lost 1 base, with 4 bases spanning the gap. Germline V gene sequence: CDR1 MNHEY, CDR2 SMNVEV (reference sequence). CDR3 protein: CASSFSSGNTIYF. CDR3 bases: TGTGCCAGCAGTTTCTCGTCTGGAAACACCATATATTTT.

This rearrangement joins TRBV19 to TRBJ1-5; D gene uncertain. V was clipped by 1 base and J by 0 bases, with 13 bases between them. Germline CDR1 LNHDA, CDR2 SQIVND (reference sequence). CDR3 length: 17 amino acids. The CDR3, as DNA: TGTGCCAGTAGTATAGGGTGGGGAGGAGGTAGCAATCAGCCCCAGCATTTT. Translating gives CASSIGWGGGSNQPQHF.